The 15 T cell receptor beta chains below come from one sample, sequenced in a study of T-cell memory formation after mild COVID-19. TCRdb called the 5' RACE reads again in MiXCR, with one record for every CDR3 protein. Among about 160,000 distinct CDR3 sequences, roughly 31% were seen once, and the ten largest hold around 12%. The sample taken for sequencing was PBMCs or a T cell subset sorted from them (not recorded which). Source of these receptors: an adult woman who had mild COVID-19 (a few samples of this study predate the infection). Cell type and time point are not known.

The V call is TRBV4-1, the J call TRBJ1-5; perhaps TRBD1 as D (6 bases). Germline V lookup: CDR1 MGHRA, CDR2 YSYEKL. V lost 3 bases and J lost 9, with 18 bases in between. The CDR3 sequence is 15 residues long. The CDR3 is CASSHDWTAVGPQHF. DNA for the CDR3: TGCGCCAGCAGCCACGACTGGACAGCGGTTGGGCCCCAGCATTTT.

The CDR3 DNA follows: TGTGCCAGCGGTAGTAGGGGGCCCAACACTGAAGCTTTCTTT. Translated, it gives CASGSRGPNTEAFF. V usage is TRBV7-8 and J usage is TRBJ1-1; 7 bases are shared with TRBD1. V lost 8 bases and J lost 2; bases outside the gene matches: 8. The CDR3 consists of 14 residues. CDR1 is SGHVS, CDR2 FQNEAQ, per germline.

The chain is built from TRBV27 and TRBJ1-2; D is uncertain. Between the trimmed V and J ends, which lost 4 bases and 6 bases, there was a span of 12 bases. In germline, CDR1 is MNHEY, CDR2 SMNVEV (reference sequence). The CDR3 runs to 13 residues. The DNA for the CDR3 is TGTGCCAGCAGTTCCCTTTGGATCCATGGCTACACCTTC. Its protein product is CASSSLWIHGYTF.

The J gene is TRBJ1-1, the V gene TRBV2; D remains unclear. The V end was cut by 3 bases, the J end by 0 bases, with 8 bases between. The germline V gene has CDR1 SNHLY and CDR2 FYNNEI. The CDR3 has 14 amino acids. The CDR3 DNA reads TGTGCCAGCAGTGAGAAGCCTATGAACACTGAAGCTTTCTTT. Its translation: CASSEKPMNTEAFF.

The V and J genes are TRBV20-1 and TRBJ2-2; D is ambiguous. Germline loops: CDR1 DFQATT, CDR2 SNEGSKA (reference sequence). Trimming stripped 2 bases from V and 1 base from J, with 8 bases between. The CDR3 spans 14 residues. CDR3 protein: CSARRRLNTGELFF. The CDR3 coding sequence is TGCAGTGCTAGACGCAGATTGAACACCGGGGAGCTGTTTTTT.

CDR3 bases: TGTGCCAGCGTCGGGGGGAGCTCCTATAATTCACCCCTCCACTTT. It specifies CASVGGSSYNSPLHF. The V and J genes are TRBV7-9 and TRBJ1-6, with D possibly TRBD1 on 5 matching bases. The V end was cut by 8 bases, the J end by 0 bases, with 11 bases between. CDR3 size: 15 residues. Germline assignment: CDR1 SEHNR and CDR2 FQNEAQ (reference sequence).

This chain uses TRBV30 with TRBJ2-7, with a tentative D call TRBD2 (5 bases). The length of the CDR3 is 12 residues. The V end was cut by 1 base, the J end by 3 bases, with 7 bases between. The germline V gene encodes CDR1 GTSNPN and CDR2 SVGIG (reference sequence). This CDR3 reads CAWSGRGYEQYF. In DNA, the CDR3 is TGTGCCTGGAGTGGCCGGGGCTACGAGCAGTACTTC.

V gene TRBV28 combines with J gene TRBJ1-1, with D possibly matching TRBD1 (5 bases). The CDR3 loop spans 13 amino acids. Germline V CDR1 and CDR2: MDHEN, SYDVKM. The V end was cut by 6 bases, the J end by 0 bases, with 8 bases between. CDR3 residues: CASRGVLNTEAFF. The CDR3, as DNA: TGTGCCAGCAGGGGGGTCCTGAACACTGAAGCTTTCTTT. Full variable domain (missing parts from reference TRBV28 and TRBJ1-1): DVKVTQSSRYLVKRTGEKVFLECVQDMDHENMFWYRQDPGLGLRLIYFSYDVKMKEKGDIPEGYSVSREKKERFSLILESASTNQTSMYLCASRGVLNTEAFFGQGTRLTVV.

The rearrangement links TRBV7-9 to TRBJ2-5, with TRBD2 matching over 7 bases. Germline V gene lookup returns CDR1 SEHNR and CDR2 FQNEAQ (reference sequence). J gave up 3 bases and V 5 bases, and 6 bases lay outside the gene matches. The CDR3 runs to 14 residues. CDR3 protein: CASSPPAGEETQYF. The CDR3, as DNA: TGTGCCAGCAGCCCCCCCGCGGGAGAAGAGACCCAGTACTTC.

This clonotype was found a few times. V usage is TRBV15 and J usage is TRBJ1-5; D uncertain. The CDR3 has 14 amino acids. V was clipped by 4 bases and J by 6 bases, with 13 bases between them. Germline CDR1 reads LNHNV; CDR2 reads YYDKDF (reference sequence). In DNA, the CDR3 is TGTGCCACCAGCAACCGGCGGGGTATTCAGCCCCAGCATTTT. Translation: CATSNRRGIQPQHF.

The J gene is TRBJ2-7, the V gene TRBV27; 7 positions agree with TRBD2. CDR1 MNHEY and CDR2 SMNVEV come from the germline V gene (reference sequence). The CDR3 sequence is 13 residues long. With V trimmed by 9 bases and J by 4 bases, 9 bases remained unmatched. Here the CDR3 DNA reads TGTGCCAGTTCGGGGGGTTCGGCTTACGAGCAGTACTTC. It specifies CASSGGSAYEQYF.

V gene TRBV5-1 combines with J gene TRBJ2-1; 13 bases line up with TRBD2. Losses at the gene ends were 5 bases for V and 8 bases for J; bases not matched to a gene: 10. The CDR3 sequence is 16 residues long. Germline CDR1 and CDR2: SGHRS and YFSETQ. The CDR3 DNA reads as TGCGCCAGCAGGTCCAGGACTAGCGGGAGAAATGATGAGCAGTTCTTC. Protein sequence: CASRSRTSGRNDEQFF.

In its sample, this clonotype was seen a few times. V and J are TRBV5-1 and TRBJ1-4; a weak D match, TRBD1 (5 bases). Trimming shortened V by 4 bases and J by 5 bases, and 12 bases separated the two germline ends. Looked up from germline, CDR1 is SGHRS and CDR2 is YFSETQ. This CDR3 contains 14 residues. The CDR3 bases are TGCGCCAGCAGCCCTATTGACAGAAATGAAAAACTGTTTTTT. This gives the protein CASSPIDRNEKLFF.

The chain employs TRBV14 and TRBJ2-3; D assignment may be TRBD1 or TRBD2 (5 bases each). Trimming stripped 0 bases from V and 2 bases from J, with 12 bases between. The CDR3 is 16 amino acids. Germline CDR1 and CDR2: SGHDN and FVKESK. CDR3 in DNA: TGTGCCAGCAGCCAAGATGGGGGAGCGGTCACAGATACGCAGTATTTT. Amino acid sequence: CASSQDGGAVTDTQYF.

A few counts support this clonotype. The chain couples TRBV7-9 to TRBJ2-2; TRBD1 might be the D (6 bases). The CDR3 spans 14 residues. Germline V gene lookup returns CDR1 SEHNR and CDR2 FQNEAQ (reference sequence). With 5 bases removed from V and 5 bases from J, the gap between germline ends came to 12 bases. In DNA, the CDR3 is TGTGCCAGCAGCCAGCAGGGGAGTACCGGGGAGCTGTTTTTT. This codes for CASSQQGSTGELFF.